This passage covers 7 T cell receptor beta chains from one sample sequenced in a study of shared clonotypes between healthy human individuals. The protocol was immunoSEQ multiplex PCR, while the TCRdb copy is restricted to in-frame clones and leaves out a portion. The table records 2 million to 2.5 million clones, almost 96% of them present only once. Material for sequencing was naive CD4+ T cells sorted from blood. Subset described: CD45RA+ positively selected. These receptors were taken from a man aged 18 to 30 in good health.

In its sample, this clone was seen once. The chain employs TRBV4-3 and TRBJ1-1, with a possible D match to TRBD1 (5 bases). V gave up 1 base and J gave up 1 base, with 10 bases separating them. Germline assignment: CDR1 LGHNA and CDR2 YSLEER. The CDR3 length is 15 residues. The CDR3 sequence: CASSQGSGGNTEAFF. The CDR3 region has the DNA TGCGCCAGCAGCCAAGGGTCGGGGGGGAACACTGAAGCTTTCTTT.

Notes on this clone: The same CDR3 also results from other DNA sequences found in this sample. The chain uses TRBV28 and TRBJ1-2; D perhaps matches TRBD1 (6 bases). V was pared by 5 bases and J by 8 bases, with 9 bases between. Looked up from germline, CDR1 is MDHEN and CDR2 is SYDVKM. The CDR3 sequence is 11 residues long. In DNA, the CDR3 is TGTGCCAGCAGTCCCGACAGGGGCTACACCTTC. Its translation is CASSPDRGYTF.

The rearrangement uses TRBV18 and TRBJ2-1; 7 nucleotides line up with TRBD2. Germline-derived CDR1 and CDR2 are KGHSH and LQKENI. This CDR3 is 15 amino acids long. V dropped 8 bases and J dropped 5; count of bases not matched to a gene: 12. Here the CDR3 reads CASPPRGNLNNEQFF. The CDR3 DNA reads as TGTGCCAGCCCGCCGCGGGGGAACCTAAACAATGAGCAGTTCTTC.

In the case of this clone: Other nucleotide sequences from this sample produce the same CDR3. The chain is built from TRBV25-1 and TRBJ2-5; 7 bases agree with TRBD1. The CDR3 runs to 15 residues. The V gene's germline CDR1 is MGHDK and CDR2 SYGVNS. Losses at the gene ends were 3 bases for V and 2 bases for J; bases not matched to a gene: 6. CDR3 in amino acids: CASSDSGRGQETQYF. The CDR3 coding sequence is TGTGCCAGCAGTGATTCCGGCAGGGGGCAAGAGACCCAGTACTTC.

V usage is TRBV6-6 and J usage is TRBJ1-1; a possible D gene is TRBD1 (5 bases). The germline CDR1 and CDR2 sequences are MNHNY and SVGAGI (reference sequence). Trimming pared 5 bases from V and 1 base from J, leaving 8 bases between. The CDR3 length is 13 residues. The CDR3 region has the DNA TGTGCCAGCAGTCGACAGCCGAACACTGAAGCTTTCTTT. This gives the protein CASSRQPNTEAFF.

The rearrangement uses TRBV30 and TRBJ1-2; 8 bases align to TRBD1. CDR3 length equals 13 residues. Per the germline V gene, CDR1 is GTSNPN and CDR2 is SVGIG (reference sequence). Losses at the gene ends were 3 bases for V and 3 bases for J; bases not matched to a gene: 3. The DNA of the CDR3 is TGTGCCTGGAGGACGGGACAGGACTATGGCTACACCTTC. Translating gives CAWRTGQDYGYTF. Full variable domain (rest looked up from reference TRBV30 and TRBJ1-2): SQTIHQWPATLVQPVGSPLSLECTVEGTSNPNLYWYRQAAGRGLQLLFYSVGIGQISSEVPQNLSASRPQDRQFILSSKKLLLSDSGFYLCAWRTGQDYGYTFGSGTRLTVV.

This clone was seen just once. V is TRBV6-1 and J is TRBJ1-2; D may be TRBD1 (5 bases). Germline-derived CDR1 and CDR2 are MNHNS and SASEGT. This CDR3 is 11 amino acids long. Trimming removed 10 bases from V and 8 bases from J, with 14 bases in between. The CDR3 DNA reads TGTGCCATCAGCAGAACAGGAGGCTACACCTTC. Encoded protein: CAISRTGGYTF.